This T cell receptor beta chain appears in the sequencing data of a study of T cell repertoires in cytomegalovirus infection. Study-level points and caveats: It was HLA-C-restricted CMV-specific TCR beta clonotypes that dominated the response ex vivo. Summed public TCR beta family frequency identified CMV carriers bearing the relevant HLA.

One entry per CDR3 protein results from TCRdb running MiXCR on the reads. The sample has about 330,000 distinct CDR3 sequences, about 35% seen once; the top ten hold approximately 13%. This clonotype was counted at least ten times. Its target is not known. The V gene lost 3 bases and the J gene lost 1 base, with 13 bases spanning the gap. CDR1 SGHDN and CDR2 FVKESK come from the germline V gene. This CDR3 is built from 15 residues. Material: cultured PBMCs, obtained from culture after CMV antigen stimulation. V and J are TRBV14 and TRBJ2-7; D is tentatively TRBD1 or TRBD2 (5 bases each). The receptor's source is a human donor in good health (CMV status not recorded). Some clones in this sample may be carry-over from other donors' samples. The CDR3 sequence: CASSHRAGTSYEQYF. CDR3 coding DNA: TGTGCCAGCAGCCATCGGGCAGGGACGTCCTACGAGCAGTACTTC.